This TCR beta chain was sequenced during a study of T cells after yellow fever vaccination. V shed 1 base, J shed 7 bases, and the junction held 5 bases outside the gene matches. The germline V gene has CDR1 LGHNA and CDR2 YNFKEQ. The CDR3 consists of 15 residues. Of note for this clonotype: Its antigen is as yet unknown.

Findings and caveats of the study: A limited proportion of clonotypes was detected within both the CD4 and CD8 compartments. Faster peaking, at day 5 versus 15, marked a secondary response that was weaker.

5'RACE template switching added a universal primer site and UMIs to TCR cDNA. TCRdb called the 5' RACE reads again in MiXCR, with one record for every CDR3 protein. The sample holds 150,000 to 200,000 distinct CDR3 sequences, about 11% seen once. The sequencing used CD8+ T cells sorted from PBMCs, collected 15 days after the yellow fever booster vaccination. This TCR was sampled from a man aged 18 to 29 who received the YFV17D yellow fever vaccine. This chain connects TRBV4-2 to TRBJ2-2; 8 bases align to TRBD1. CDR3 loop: CASSQVAGGVGELFF. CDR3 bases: TGTGCCAGCAGCCAAGTCGCAGGGGGCGTCGGGGAGCTGTTTTTT.